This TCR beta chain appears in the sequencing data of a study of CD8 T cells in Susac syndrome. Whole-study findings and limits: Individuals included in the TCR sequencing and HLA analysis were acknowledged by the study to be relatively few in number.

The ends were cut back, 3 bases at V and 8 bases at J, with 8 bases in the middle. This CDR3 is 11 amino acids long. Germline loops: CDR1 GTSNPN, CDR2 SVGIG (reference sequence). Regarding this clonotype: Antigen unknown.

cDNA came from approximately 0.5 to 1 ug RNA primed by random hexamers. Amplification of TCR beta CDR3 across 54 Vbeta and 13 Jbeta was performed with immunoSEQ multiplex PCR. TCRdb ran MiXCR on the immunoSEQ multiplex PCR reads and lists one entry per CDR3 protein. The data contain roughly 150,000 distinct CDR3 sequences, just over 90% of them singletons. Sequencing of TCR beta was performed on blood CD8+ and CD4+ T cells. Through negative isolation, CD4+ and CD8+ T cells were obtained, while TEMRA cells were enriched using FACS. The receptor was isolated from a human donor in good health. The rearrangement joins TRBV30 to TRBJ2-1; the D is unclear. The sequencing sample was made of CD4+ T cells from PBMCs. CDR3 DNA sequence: TGTGCCTGGAGGGTGTTATATGAGCAGTTCTTC. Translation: CAWRVLYEQFF. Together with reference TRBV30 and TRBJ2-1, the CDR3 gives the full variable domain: SQTIHQWPATLVQPVGSPLSLECTVEGTSNPNLYWYRQAAGRGLQLLFYSVGIGQISSEVPQNLSASRPQDRQFILSSKKLLLSDSGFYLCAWRVLYEQFFGPGTRLTVL.